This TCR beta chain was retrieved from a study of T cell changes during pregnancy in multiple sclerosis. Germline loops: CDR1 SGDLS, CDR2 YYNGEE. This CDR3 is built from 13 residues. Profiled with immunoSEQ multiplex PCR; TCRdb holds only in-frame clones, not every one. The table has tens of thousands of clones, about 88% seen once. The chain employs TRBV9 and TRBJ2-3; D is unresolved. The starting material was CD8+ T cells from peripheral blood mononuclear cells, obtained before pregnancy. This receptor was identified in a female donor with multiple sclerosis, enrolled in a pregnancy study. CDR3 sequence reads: CASTELNTDTQYF. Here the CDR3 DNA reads TGTGCTTCCACGGAGCTAAACACAGATACGCAGTATTTT.